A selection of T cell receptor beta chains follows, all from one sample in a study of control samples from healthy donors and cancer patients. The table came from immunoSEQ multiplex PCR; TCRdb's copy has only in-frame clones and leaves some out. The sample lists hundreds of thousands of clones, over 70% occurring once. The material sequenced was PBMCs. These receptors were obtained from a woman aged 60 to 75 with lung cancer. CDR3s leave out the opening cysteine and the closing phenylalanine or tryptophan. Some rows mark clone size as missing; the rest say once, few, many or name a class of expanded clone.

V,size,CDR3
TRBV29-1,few,SVETGVTYEQY
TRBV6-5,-,ASSYSLGRGNEKLF
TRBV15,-,ATSRADSVGTDTQY
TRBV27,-,ASSLSRGINEKLF
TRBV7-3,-,ASSLNGGGRETQY
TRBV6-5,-,ASSYSSTGGWSPLH
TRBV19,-,ASSIDPPGITGELF
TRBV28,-,ASSLAPHGNYGYT
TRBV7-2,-,ASSSGTSRTDTQY
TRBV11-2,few,ASSHRDRGWTEAF
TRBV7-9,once,ASSPNNQVFRGYT
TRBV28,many,ASINEGMNTEAF
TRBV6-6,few,ASSYSGSSQPQH
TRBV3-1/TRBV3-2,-,ATKETGQLNSPLH
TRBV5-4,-,ASSRLAGADNEQF
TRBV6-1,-,ASSLPRGQTYEQY
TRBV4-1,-,ASSQQPPGQSDTQY
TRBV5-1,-,ASSLALAGGETQY
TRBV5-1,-,ASSLGRRNSGNTIY
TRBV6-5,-,ASSPQGDQPQH
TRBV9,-,ASSARQGTDTQY
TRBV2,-,ASRGLTRGFYSNQPQH
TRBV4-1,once,ASSQEISGYGYT
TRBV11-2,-,ASSLTGGVNTEAF
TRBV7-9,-,ASSLGQGNYGYT
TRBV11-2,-,ASSLVSGSNQPQH
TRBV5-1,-,ASSLDSGGAGELF